This T cell receptor beta chain was captured in a study of blood T cells in healthy people across ages (dated by TCRdb to about 2015). Turning to the overall study: In model experiments, template switching captured roughly one uniquely barcoded TCR beta cDNA molecule for every two T cells. Age-related changes in TCR beta repertoire diversity were measured in the study by deep sequencing normalized with unique cDNA molecular identifiers. Donors were grouped into four age groups: young (average approximately 15 years), middle-aged (roughly 37), aged (around 62) and long-lived (around 80). The study analyzed two additional independent replicas of 1 million unique cDNA reads from the same blood draw for two donors, one aged 18 to 30 and one aged 80 or older.

The germline V gene (reference sequence) provides CDR1 DFQATT and CDR2 SNEGSKA. Trimming at the junction amounts to 5 bases on V and 3 bases on J, and the germline ends lie 9 bases apart. The CDR3 runs 12 residues from the cysteine to the phenylalanine. Kept here is only the CDR3 DNA, which spans 36 bases and is read in frame from base 1. Library preparation used 5' RACE. Sequencing relied on an Illumina HiSeq 2500. A second PCR of about 6 to 11 cycles was run with a J-beta primer mix and a sample-barcoded 5' primer. A template-switch 5' adaptor carrying 12 random nucleotides introduced a unique molecular identifier onto each TCR beta cDNA molecule. At least 2.5 million CDR3-containing paired-end reads were obtained from each sample. The Mint cDNA synthesis kit, primed by a TRBC-specific oligonucleotide, was used to synthesize first-strand cDNA from all RNA. Following uracil-DNA glycosylase treatment, a first 18-cycle PCR with universal primers M1SS and BC2_uni_R was performed on all cDNA. In the paper's pipeline: For normalization, 1 million high-quality reads were randomly selected from each sample, with every read carrying a distinct molecular identifier. Instead of being binned into consensus sequences, reads with shared molecular identifiers were discarded. MiTCR, with a Q25 quality threshold and the strictest error-elimination algorithm, was used for CDR3 identification, clonotype clustering and error correction. A nonparametric unseen species model using Euler transformation provided a lower-bound estimate of total TCR beta diversity. In-frame beta chains were kept once TCRdb had trimmed the public reads at Q25 with fastp and called clones with MiXCR. Each CDR3 protein appears once, grouped with its most common genes and DNA. TCRdb's processing, not the study's, gives the V and J calls here. The sample table lists over 700,000 distinct CDR3 sequences, around a quarter of them with a count of one. Of the sample, 9.4% is held by the ten largest clones.

General conclusions and limits of the study: Observed TCR beta diversity per million T cells fell roughly linearly with age, and a significant reduction was already apparent by age around 36. The CMV infection status of donors was not known, potentially confounding age-related changes in expanded clonotypes. The long-lived group showed more naive CD4+ T cells, fewer expanded clones and increased TCR diversity than the aged group, suggesting age selection. Total diversity estimates from one million sequenced T cells were considered lower bounds and underestimates. Because profiling used bulk unsorted PBMCs, naive and antigen-experienced compartments could not be compared conclusively. The percentage of naive T cells measured by flow cytometry correlated strongly with observed TCR beta diversity.

As to this clonotype: It has no known antigen specificity. Base qualities are not recorded, but no much larger clone differs from it by a single base.

Donors were about 36 systemically healthy Caucasian individuals from Russia aged about 6 to 100 years. Around 9.7 milliliters of peripheral blood were collected from each donor into EDTA-treated Vacutainer tubes. Ficoll-Paque density-gradient centrifugation was used to isolate PBMCs, with at least 7 million per sample. Trizol reagent was used to extract total RNA from PBMCs, with at least 5.5 micrograms per sample. Naive CD45RAhigh/CD27high T cell percentages were measured by flow cytometry on a PBMC aliquot from every donor. The data also belong to a second study, concerning T cells of mothers and their children. As the second publication notes: Nine systemically healthy Caucasian individuals, comprising three mothers and their six children, were included as donors. cDNA synthesis consumed the entire amount of extracted RNA, loaded at approximately 1.5 ug RNA in each 15 ul reaction. In the second PCR, the M1S primer introduced both the sample barcodes and 2-4 random nucleotides. More than 8 million TCR beta CDR3 reads were obtained from each mother, and about 3 million reads were obtained from each child. TCR recombination output is similarly shaped by thymic selection in related and unrelated pairs, with a minor effect exerted by inherited differences. Normalized repertoire overlap was always slightly but never significantly higher in related than unrelated mother-child pairs. With a sensitivity of about 100 clones per million clonotypes, no persistent microchimeric T cell clones were detected. Deep NGS was used in the study to compare the TCR beta repertoires of mothers and children and to look for features that separate related mother-child pairs from unrelated individuals. Mothers averaged approximately 40 +/- 4 years of age and children averaged approximately 12 +/- 4 years. After adapter ligation was performed with NEBNext reagents, the libraries were sequenced on an Illumina HiSeq 2000 with 100+100 nt paired-end reads. Mother and child libraries were prepared a month apart and sequenced in separate runs to prevent cross-contamination. Each donor had between about 500,000 and 2,300,000 distinct TCR beta clonotypes identified. Naive TCR beta clonotypes were estimated from low-frequency clonotypes matched to each donor's FACS-determined naive share, without sorting.

This TCR derives from a boy younger than 18 in good health. The chain is made from TRBV20-1 and TRBJ2-3; no confident D gene assignment can be made. Sequencing was carried out using blood. DNA sequence: TGCAGTGCTTTAACGATTACAGATACGCAGTATTTT. Its amino acids are CSALTITDTQYF.